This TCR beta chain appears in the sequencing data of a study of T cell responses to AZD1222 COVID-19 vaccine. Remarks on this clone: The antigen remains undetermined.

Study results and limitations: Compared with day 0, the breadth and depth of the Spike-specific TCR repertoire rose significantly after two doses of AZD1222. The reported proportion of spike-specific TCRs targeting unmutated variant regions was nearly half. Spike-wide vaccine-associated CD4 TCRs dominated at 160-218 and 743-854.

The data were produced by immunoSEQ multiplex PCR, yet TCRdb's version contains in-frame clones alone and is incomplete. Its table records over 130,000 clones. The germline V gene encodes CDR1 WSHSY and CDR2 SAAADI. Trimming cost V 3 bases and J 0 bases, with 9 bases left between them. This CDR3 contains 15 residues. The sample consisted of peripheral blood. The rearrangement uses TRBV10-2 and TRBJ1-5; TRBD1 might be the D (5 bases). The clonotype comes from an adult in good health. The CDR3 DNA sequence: TGCGCCAGCAGTGACACAGGCTATAGCAATCAGCCCCAGCATTTT. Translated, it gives CASSDTGYSNQPQHF.